The present T cell receptor (beta chain) was sequenced within a study of lung T cells in sarcoidosis with Löfgren's syndrome. Study-wide points: Multiple Löfgren's syndrome patients reportedly shared TRAV12-1 and TRBV2 CDR3 motifs, suggesting public CD4+ TCRs.

The CDR3 consists of 14 residues. The germline CDR1 and CDR2 sequences are SGHRS and YFSETQ. The V gene lost 7 bases and the J gene lost 4 bases, with 17 bases spanning the gap. TCRdb recomputed calls from the reads with MiXCR, one row per CDR3 protein. Here the sample spans fewer than 80,000 distinct CDR3 sequences, roughly 20% being singletons. On this clonotype: Its antigen is unidentified.

This chain connects TRBV5-1 to TRBJ1-1; D possibly corresponds to TRBD1 (5 bases). This TCR derives from a human donor with sarcoidosis (Löfgren's syndrome or another form), or a control subject (not recorded which). Input material: CD4+ T cells from PBMCs. In DNA form, the CDR3 reads TGCGCCAGCTCGACGGGGGGAGTCCGCACTGAAGCTTTCTTT. This gives the protein CASSTGGVRTEAFF.